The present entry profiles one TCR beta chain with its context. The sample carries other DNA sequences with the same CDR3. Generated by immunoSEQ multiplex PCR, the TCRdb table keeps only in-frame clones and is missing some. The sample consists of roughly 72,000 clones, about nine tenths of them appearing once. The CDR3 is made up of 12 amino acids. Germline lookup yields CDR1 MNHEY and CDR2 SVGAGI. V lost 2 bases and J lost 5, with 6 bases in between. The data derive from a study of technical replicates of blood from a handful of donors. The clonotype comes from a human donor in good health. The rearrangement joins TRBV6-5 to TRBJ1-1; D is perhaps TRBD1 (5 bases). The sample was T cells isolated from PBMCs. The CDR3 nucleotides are TGTGCCAGCAGTTACGGGGGGACTGAAGCTTTCTTT. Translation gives CASSYGGTEAFF.